This is a list of T cell receptor beta chains from one sample in a study of naive and memory T cell subsets. TCRdb recomputed calls from the UMI-ligation and nested PCR reads with MiXCR, one row per CDR3 protein. The table includes 80,000 to 95,000 distinct CDR3 sequences, approximately 10% detected once. Material: naive CD8+ T cells from blood. The receptors here all came from a human donor in good health. Each CDR3 is given with its conserved first and last residue. A D gene is named only where the DNA matches it firmly. Only part of the rows carry a size: once, few, many, or a class if the clone is expanded.

CDR3: CATSRVRQGPYNEQFF; DNA: TGTGCCACCAGCAGAGTCCGACAGGGTCCCTACAATGAGCAGTTCTTC; D: TRBD1; J: TRBJ2-1; V: TRBV15; size: .
CDR3: CASRGTSGTTRYEQYF; DNA: TGTGCCAGCAGGGGTACTAGCGGAACTACCCGCTACGAGCAGTACTTC; D: TRBD2; J: TRBJ2-7; V: TRBV7-9; size: .
CDR3: CASSPRPIAGEGETQYF; DNA: TGTGCCAGCAGCCCCCGTCCCATAGCGGGAGAGGGAGAGACCCAGTACTTC; D: TRBD2; J: TRBJ2-5; V: TRBV7-8; size: .
CDR3: CASSIDRQVLTGELFF; DNA: TGTGCCAGTAGTATAGATAGACAGGTTCTCACCGGGGAGCTGTTTTTT; D: .; J: TRBJ2-2; V: TRBV19; size: .
CDR3: CASSRDRGATDTQYF; DNA: TGTGCCAGCAGCAGAGACAGGGGCGCCACAGATACGCAGTATTTT; D: TRBD1; J: TRBJ2-3; V: TRBV6-6; size: .
CDR3: CASSLGLSGTDTQYF; DNA: TGTGCCAGCAGCCTCGGACTATCGGGCACAGATACGCAGTATTTT; D: .; J: TRBJ2-3; V: TRBV6-2/TRBV6-3; size: many
CDR3: CASSDTLYNEQFF; DNA: TGTGCCAGCAGTGACACACTTTACAATGAGCAGTTCTTC; D: .; J: TRBJ2-1; V: TRBV2; size: .
CDR3: CASRSGNRATDTQYF; DNA: TGTGCCAGCAGGTCTGGAAACAGAGCCACAGATACGCAGTATTTT; D: .; J: TRBJ2-3; V: TRBV7-2; size: many
CDR3: CASTQPGPQGGYTF; DNA: TGTGCCAGCACTCAACCGGGCCCGCAGGGAGGCTACACCTTC; D: .; J: TRBJ1-2; V: TRBV6-6; size: .
CDR3: CSVEPRLAGIDEQFF; DNA: TGCAGCGTTGAACCCCGACTAGCAGGAATCGATGAGCAGTTCTTC; D: TRBD2; J: TRBJ2-1; V: TRBV29-1; size: few
CDR3: CASSLTGLAGANEQFF; DNA: TGTGCCAGCAGTTTAACGGGACTAGCGGGGGCTAATGAGCAGTTCTTC; D: TRBD2; J: TRBJ2-1; V: TRBV12-3/TRBV12-4; size: .
CDR3: CSATDSASDQPQHF; DNA: TGCAGTGCTACGGACAGCGCGTCTGATCAGCCCCAGCATTTT; D: .; J: TRBJ1-5; V: TRBV20-1; size: .
CDR3: CASSIAVDGTYEQYF; DNA: TGTGCCAGTAGTATAGCAGTCGACGGAACCTACGAGCAGTACTTC; D: .; J: TRBJ2-7; V: TRBV19; size: few
CDR3: CASSFPGLAGGPIDTQYF; DNA: TGTGCCAGCAGTTTCCCCGGGCTAGCGGGAGGACCCATAGATACGCAGTATTTT; D: TRBD2; J: TRBJ2-3; V: TRBV27; size: .
CDR3: CASSLGTGYYGYTF; DNA: TGTGCCAGCAGCTTAGGGACAGGGTATTATGGCTACACCTTC; D: TRBD1; J: TRBJ1-2; V: TRBV7-9; size: many
CDR3: CASSSGLVTQYF; DNA: TGTGCCAGCAGCTCGGGACTTGTTACGCAGTATTTT; D: .; J: TRBJ2-3; V: TRBV11-2; size: many
CDR3: CASSLVGNNEQFF; DNA: TGTGCCAGCAGCTTAGTGGGCAACAATGAGCAGTTCTTC; D: .; J: TRBJ2-1; V: TRBV11-2; size: .
CDR3: CASSQEMRLMRVTDTQYF; DNA: TGTGCCAGCAGCCAAGAAATGCGGCTCATGCGGGTAACAGATACGCAGTATTTT; D: .; J: TRBJ2-3; V: TRBV4-2; size: many
CDR3: CASSSSGDTYEQYF; DNA: TGTGCCAGCAGCTCAAGCGGGGACACCTACGAGCAGTACTTC; D: .; J: TRBJ2-7; V: TRBV9; size: many
CDR3: CASSQERTGGPQPQHF; DNA: TGTGCCAGCAGCCAAGAACGGACAGGGGGGCCTCAGCCCCAGCATTTT; D: TRBD1; J: TRBJ1-5; V: TRBV4-2; size: many
CDR3: CASSPGQGFGYTF; DNA: TGTGCCAGCAGTCCGGGACAGGGTTTTGGCTACACCTTC; D: TRBD1; J: TRBJ1-2; V: TRBV27; size: many
CDR3: CASNGHGQVEGGGTAKNIQYF; DNA: TGTGCCAGCAACGGCCATGGGCAGGTCGAAGGAGGGGGAACAGCCAAAAACATTCAGTACTTC; D: .; J: TRBJ2-4; V: TRBV12-3/TRBV12-4; size: many
CDR3: CAWINPAVGNYGYTF; DNA: TGTGCCTGGATCAACCCCGCGGTGGGTAACTATGGCTACACCTTC; D: .; J: TRBJ1-2; V: TRBV30; size: few
CDR3: CASSSPQGAGDEQFF; DNA: TGTGCCAGCAGCTCCCCCCAGGGAGCAGGGGATGAGCAGTTCTTC; D: .; J: TRBJ2-1; V: TRBV7-6; size: many
CDR3: CASSFPDFYEQYF; DNA: TGTGCCAGCAGCTTCCCGGACTTCTACGAGCAGTACTTC; D: .; J: TRBJ2-7; V: TRBV11-2; size: many
CDR3: CASSGPGGTSYNEQFF; DNA: TGTGCCAGCAGTGGGCCCGGAGGGACCTCCTACAATGAGCAGTTCTTC; D: .; J: TRBJ2-1; V: TRBV25-1; size: .